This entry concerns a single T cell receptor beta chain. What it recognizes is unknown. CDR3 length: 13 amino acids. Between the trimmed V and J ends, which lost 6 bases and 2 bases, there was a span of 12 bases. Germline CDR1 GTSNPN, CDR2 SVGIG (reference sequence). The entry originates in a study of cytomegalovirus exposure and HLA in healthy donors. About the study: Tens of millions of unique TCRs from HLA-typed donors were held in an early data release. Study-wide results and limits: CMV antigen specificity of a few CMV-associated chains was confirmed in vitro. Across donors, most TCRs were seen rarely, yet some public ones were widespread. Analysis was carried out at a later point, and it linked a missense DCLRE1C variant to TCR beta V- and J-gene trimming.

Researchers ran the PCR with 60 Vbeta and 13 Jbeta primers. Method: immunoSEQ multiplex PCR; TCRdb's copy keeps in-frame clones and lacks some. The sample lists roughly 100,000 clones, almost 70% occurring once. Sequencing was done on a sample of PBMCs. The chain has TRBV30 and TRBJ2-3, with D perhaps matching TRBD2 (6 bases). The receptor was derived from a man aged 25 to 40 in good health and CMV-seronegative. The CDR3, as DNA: TGTGCCTGTAGCGGCCTAATCACAGATACGCAGTATTTT. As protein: CACSGLITDTQYF. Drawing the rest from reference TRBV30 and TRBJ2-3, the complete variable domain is SQTIHQWPATLVQPVGSPLSLECTVEGTSNPNLYWYRQAAGRGLQLLFYSVGIGQISSEVPQNLSASRPQDRQFILSSKKLLLSDSGFYLCACSGLITDTQYFGPGTRLTVL.